Reported below is one T cell receptor beta chain. How the authors handled the data: The authors estimated nucleated cell counts from reference gene primer amplification. The protocol was immunoSEQ multiplex PCR, while the TCRdb copy is restricted to in-frame clones and leaves out a portion. That table furnishes V, J and clone size, whereas the DNA furnished D and trimming. This sample has 270,000 or so clones, with about nine tenths found just once. These data originate in a study of blood T cell repertoires in COVID-19. At the level of the study: The samples span acute and convalescent COVID-19 from the United States, Italy and Spain.

Enrolment of Seattle patients took place during active infection, and they were followed longitudinally. The CDR3 has 16 amino acids. Germline V gene lookup returns CDR1 SGDLS and CDR2 YYNGEE. V gave up 0 bases and J gave up 7 bases; unmatched junction bases: 4. Sequences were obtained from peripheral blood. The chain carries TRBV9 and TRBJ2-1; the match to TRBD2 covers 13 bases. The TCR sequence derives from a woman aged 25-40 years with COVID-19, enrolled during active disease. CDR3 bases: TGTGCCAGCAGCGTAGTGACTAGCGGGGGGCCTAATGAGCAGTTCTTC. Protein: CASSVVTSGGPNEQFF.